The 6 T cell receptor beta chains in this list originate from one sample, sequenced in a study of T cells in Graves' hyperthyroidism and ophthalmopathy. RNA transcripts served as the template for amplifying TCR beta CDR3 regions. HTBI primers were used for first-round RT-PCR of the TCR CDR3. Each CDR3 protein gets one entry after TCRdb re-called the multiplex PCR reads with MiXCR. The table shows more than 500,000 distinct CDR3 sequences, with around 15% occurring only once. Sequences were obtained from blood. These receptors were obtained from a middle-aged woman with Graves' hyperthyroidism.

This clonotype appeared many times. The V call is TRBV20-1, the J call TRBJ2-1; no definite D call. Trimming stripped 0 bases from V and 1 base from J, with 7 bases between. The CDR3 sequence is 14 residues long. The V gene's germline CDR1 is DFQATT and CDR2 SNEGSKA (reference sequence). The CDR3 here is CSARDRLSYNEQFF. In DNA form, the CDR3 reads TGCAGTGCTAGAGATCGTTTGTCCTACAATGAGCAGTTCTTC.

This clonotype was found a few times. The rearrangement uses TRBV7-8 and TRBJ2-7; TRBD1 matches 9 bases. There are 15 residues in the CDR3. The V segment lost 6 bases and the J segment 4 bases; nucleotides outside the gene matches: 10. Germline V CDR1 and CDR2: SGHVS, FQNEAQ. CDR3 nucleotides: TGTGCCAGCAGTTCCTCCGGGACAGGGAGGTACGAGCAGTACTTC. This gives the protein CASSSSGTGRYEQYF.

This clonotype has ten or more counts. V is TRBV28 and J is TRBJ2-7; TRBD1 agrees at 7 bases. CDR3 size: 15 residues. Germline assignment: CDR1 MDHEN and CDR2 SYDVKM. V trimming: 5 bases; J trimming: 4 bases; junction bases outside the gene matches: 11. The CDR3 DNA follows: TGTGCCAGCAGTACGACCGGGACAGCGAGGTACGAGCAGTACTTC. Translating it yields CASSTTGTARYEQYF.

The table lists this clonotype with many counts. The rearrangement links TRBV12-3 or TRBV12-4 to TRBJ2-1; 8 positions match TRBD2. The V segment lost 3 bases and the J segment 4 bases; nucleotides outside the gene matches: 2. There are 14 residues in the CDR3. CDR3 nucleotide sequence: TGTGCCAGCAGTTTCGGCGGGAGGTACAATGAGCAGTTCTTC. Its protein product is CASSFGGRYNEQFF.

The chain carries TRBV10-3 and TRBJ1-2, with D uncertain. CDR3 length: 12 amino acids. V was pared by 2 bases and J by 8 bases, with 9 bases between. CDR1 and CDR2 from the germline V gene are ENHRY and SYGVKD. CDR3 sequence: CAISEAAEGYTF. The CDR3 DNA reads as TGTGCCATCAGTGAGGCGGCGGAGGGCTACACCTTC.

This clonotype was recorded many times. Mismatch with germline at one junction end may stem from a read error. The V gene is TRBV5-1, the J gene TRBJ2-5; D is possibly TRBD2 (6 bases). The CDR3 has 13 amino acids. CDR1 SGHRS and CDR2 YFSETQ come from the germline V gene. This CDR3 is CASSLGRGETQYF. As DNA, the CDR3 is TGTGCCAGCAGCTTAGGCCGGGGGGAGACCCAGTACTTC.